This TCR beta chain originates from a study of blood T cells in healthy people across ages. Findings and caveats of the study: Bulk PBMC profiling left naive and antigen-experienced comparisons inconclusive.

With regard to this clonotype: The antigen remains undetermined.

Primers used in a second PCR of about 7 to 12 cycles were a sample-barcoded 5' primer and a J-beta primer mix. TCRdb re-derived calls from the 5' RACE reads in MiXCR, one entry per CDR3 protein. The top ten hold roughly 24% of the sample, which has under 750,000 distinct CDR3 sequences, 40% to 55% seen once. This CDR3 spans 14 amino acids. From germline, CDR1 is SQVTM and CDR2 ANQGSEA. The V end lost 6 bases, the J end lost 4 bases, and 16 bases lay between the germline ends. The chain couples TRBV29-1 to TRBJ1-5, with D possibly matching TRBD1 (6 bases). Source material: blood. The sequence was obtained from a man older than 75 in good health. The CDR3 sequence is CSVGGPTGNQPQHF. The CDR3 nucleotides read TGCAGCGTCGGGGGGCCAACAGGTAATCAGCCCCAGCATTTT.